Listed below are T cell receptor beta chains from one sample, sequenced in a study of ipilimumab plus nivolumab after autologous stem cell transplantation. Assay: immunoSEQ multiplex PCR; the TCRdb copy retains only in-frame clones and omits some. The sample records around 84,000 clones, approximately 86% being singletons. The source was PBMCs, collected in a trial of ipilimumab plus nivolumab as post-transplant consolidation. These receptors all come from a male donor with diffuse large B-cell lymphoma. Both conserved end residues are part of each CDR3. A D gene is named only where the DNA matches it firmly. Size is stated for part of the rows, as once, few or many counts, or as a class when the clone is expanded.

j_gene: TRBJ2-3; d_gene: -; v_gene: TRBV5-4; abundance: few; CDR3nt: TGTGCCAGCAGCCCGGGGGGACAGATTAGCACAGATACGCAGTATTTT; CDR3aa: CASSPGGQISTDTQYF
j_gene: TRBJ1-4; d_gene: -; v_gene: TRBV7-9; abundance: -; CDR3nt: TGTGCCAGCAGCCGGCGGGGGATTAATGAAAAACTGTTTTTT; CDR3aa: CASSRRGINEKLFF
j_gene: TRBJ1-4; d_gene: -; v_gene: TRBV6-6; abundance: once; CDR3nt: TGTGCCAGCATCCGGGCAACTAATGAAAAACTGTTTTTT; CDR3aa: CASIRATNEKLFF
j_gene: TRBJ2-2; d_gene: TRBD1; v_gene: TRBV11-2; abundance: -; CDR3nt: TGTGCCAGCAGTTCGGACAGGGGGTGGGCCGGGGAGCTGTTTTTT; CDR3aa: CASSSDRGWAGELFF
j_gene: TRBJ2-1; d_gene: TRBD1; v_gene: TRBV7-2; abundance: -; CDR3nt: TGTGCCAGCAGCTCGGGACAGGGAATCCACAATGAGCAGTTCTTC; CDR3aa: CASSSGQGIHNEQFF
j_gene: TRBJ2-5; d_gene: -; v_gene: TRBV7-9; abundance: -; CDR3nt: TGTGCCAGCAGCCCTCGGGGGCCAGAGACCCAGTACTTC; CDR3aa: CASSPRGPETQYF
j_gene: TRBJ2-5; d_gene: TRBD2; v_gene: TRBV9; abundance: -; CDR3nt: TGTGCCAGCAGCTTTGAAACGCTAGCGGGGGTGGAGACCCAGTACTTC; CDR3aa: CASSFETLAGVETQYF
j_gene: TRBJ2-1; d_gene: TRBD2; v_gene: TRBV11-1; abundance: once; CDR3nt: TGTGCCAGCAGCTCCCTTCCCGGGGGGGTCAGCTCCTACAATGAGCAGTTCTTC; CDR3aa: CASSSLPGGVSSYNEQFF
j_gene: TRBJ1-6; d_gene: -; v_gene: TRBV5-1; abundance: -; CDR3nt: TGCGCCAGCAGTCCCAGCAGCTCCTATAATTCACCCCTCCACTTT; CDR3aa: CASSPSSSYNSPLHF
j_gene: TRBJ1-6; d_gene: -; v_gene: TRBV6-1; abundance: -; CDR3nt: TGTGCCAGCACTCTCAGATCCCTAAATTCACCCCTCCACTTT; CDR3aa: CASTLRSLNSPLHF
j_gene: TRBJ2-2; d_gene: -; v_gene: TRBV5-4; abundance: -; CDR3nt: TGTGCCAGCAGCTCGAGGGCCGGGGGATCCGGGGAGCTGTTTTTT; CDR3aa: CASSSRAGGSGELFF
j_gene: TRBJ2-1; d_gene: TRBD1; v_gene: TRBV5-1; abundance: -; CDR3nt: TGCGCCAGCAGCGCACCCGGGACAGGCTACAATGAGCAGTTCTTC; CDR3aa: CASSAPGTGYNEQFF
j_gene: TRBJ2-5; d_gene: TRBD2; v_gene: TRBV7-3; abundance: -; CDR3nt: TGTGCCAGCAGACGTAGCGGGGGCATACAAGAGACCCAGTACTTC; CDR3aa: CASRRSGGIQETQYF
j_gene: TRBJ1-2; d_gene: -; v_gene: TRBV13; abundance: -; CDR3nt: TGTGCCAGCAGCCGAGGCCCGAGGGACTTTGGCTACACCTTC; CDR3aa: CASSRGPRDFGYTF
j_gene: TRBJ2-3; d_gene: -; v_gene: TRBV5-1; abundance: once; CDR3nt: TGCGCCAGCAGCTTGGGCCAGATCTCCTACGATACGCAGTATTTT; CDR3aa: CASSLGQISYDTQYF
j_gene: TRBJ2-7; d_gene: -; v_gene: TRBV11-2; abundance: once; CDR3nt: TGTGCCAGCAGCGGGGACGACTCGACGCGGGAGCAGTACTTC; CDR3aa: CASSGDDSTREQYF
j_gene: TRBJ1-2; d_gene: -; v_gene: TRBV6-6; abundance: -; CDR3nt: TGTGCCAGCAGCAAACTATACATCTATGGCTACACCTTC; CDR3aa: CASSKLYIYGYTF
j_gene: TRBJ2-3; d_gene: TRBD2; v_gene: TRBV9; abundance: -; CDR3nt: TGTGCCAGCAGCTCAAGCGCGGGGGAACGCACAGATACGCAGTATTTT; CDR3aa: CASSSSAGERTDTQYF
j_gene: TRBJ1-6; d_gene: TRBD1; v_gene: TRBV7-6; abundance: -; CDR3nt: TGTGCCAGCAGCTTGACCGGACAGGGTAGATCACCCCTCCACTTT; CDR3aa: CASSLTGQGRSPLHF